These T cell receptor beta chains were read from a single sample in a study of T cell changes during pregnancy in multiple sclerosis. This table comes from immunoSEQ multiplex PCR, and its TCRdb copy is limited to in-frame clones, with some not included. Among about 110,000 clones listed, roughly nine tenths were seen once. Here the sequenced sample was peripheral blood, taken in the third trimester of pregnancy. These TCRs come from a female donor with multiple sclerosis, enrolled in a pregnancy study. The CDR3 runs from the conserved cysteine through the conserved F or W. D genes are given only for firm matches. Size is stated for part of the rows, as once, few or many counts, or as a class when the clone is expanded.

v_call: TRBV27; d_call: TRBD2; clone_size: NA; j_call: TRBJ2-7; cdr3_aa: CASSPGTSVYEQYF; cdr3_nt: TGTGCCAGCTCTCCTGGGACTAGCGTCTACGAGCAGTACTTC
v_call: TRBV19; d_call: TRBD1; clone_size: NA; j_call: TRBJ1-4; cdr3_aa: CASSSRTGDLGEKLFF; cdr3_nt: TGTGCCAGTAGTTCCCGGACAGGGGATCTTGGAGAAAAACTGTTTTTT
v_call: TRBV5-1; d_call: TRBD2; clone_size: NA; j_call: TRBJ2-1; cdr3_aa: CASSLAGTSGYNEQFF; cdr3_nt: TGCGCCAGCAGCTTGGCCGGGACTAGCGGTTACAATGAGCAGTTCTTC
v_call: TRBV2; d_call: NA; clone_size: NA; j_call: TRBJ1-2; cdr3_aa: CASSDGYGYTF; cdr3_nt: TGTGCCAGCAGTGACGGGTATGGCTACACCTTC
v_call: TRBV28; d_call: TRBD1; clone_size: NA; j_call: TRBJ2-4; cdr3_aa: CASRSPGTGGDYSKNIQYF; cdr3_nt: TGTGCCAGCAGATCCCCCGGGACAGGGGGCGATTATTCCAAAAACATTCAGTACTTC
v_call: TRBV5-1; d_call: NA; clone_size: NA; j_call: TRBJ2-5; cdr3_aa: CASSLNPGVEETQYF; cdr3_nt: TGCGCCAGCAGCTTGAATCCCGGGGTGGAGGAGACCCAGTACTTC
v_call: TRBV18; d_call: NA; clone_size: NA; j_call: TRBJ2-2; cdr3_aa: CASSGPVTGELFF; cdr3_nt: TGTGCCAGCTCAGGGCCAGTCACCGGGGAGCTGTTTTTT
v_call: TRBV6-5; d_call: TRBD1; clone_size: NA; j_call: TRBJ1-2; cdr3_aa: CASTPSGAGGYGYTF; cdr3_nt: TGTGCCAGCACCCCCTCCGGAGCAGGGGGCTATGGCTACACCTTC
v_call: TRBV5-1; d_call: TRBD1; clone_size: once; j_call: TRBJ1-2; cdr3_aa: CASSLGDRPIYGYTF; cdr3_nt: TGCGCCAGCAGCTTGGGGGACAGGCCGATCTATGGCTACACCTTC
v_call: TRBV27; d_call: NA; clone_size: NA; j_call: TRBJ1-2; cdr3_aa: CASSPPGLHYGYTF; cdr3_nt: TGTGCCAGCAGTCCCCCCGGGTTGCACTATGGCTACACCTTC
v_call: TRBV7-9; d_call: TRBD1; clone_size: NA; j_call: TRBJ1-4; cdr3_aa: CASRTGTGDEKLFF; cdr3_nt: TGTGCCAGCAGAACCGGGACAGGGGACGAAAAACTGTTTTTT
v_call: TRBV6-5; d_call: TRBD1; clone_size: once; j_call: TRBJ2-2; cdr3_aa: CASSKTGGTGELFF; cdr3_nt: TGTGCCAGCAGTAAGACAGGGGGCACCGGGGAGCTGTTTTTT
v_call: TRBV28; d_call: NA; clone_size: once; j_call: TRBJ1-1; cdr3_aa: CASSDREAFF; cdr3_nt: TGTGCCAGCAGTGACAGGGAAGCTTTCTTT
v_call: TRBV10-3; d_call: TRBD2; clone_size: NA; j_call: TRBJ2-5; cdr3_aa: CAISAVAGGQETQYF; cdr3_nt: TGTGCCATCAGTGCAGTAGCGGGGGGCCAAGAGACCCAGTACTTC
v_call: TRBV30; d_call: NA; clone_size: NA; j_call: TRBJ2-3; cdr3_aa: CAWSDPDIKAGWGGDTQYF; cdr3_nt: TGTGCCTGGAGTGATCCCGACATAAAGGCAGGGTGGGGGGGCGATACGCAGTATTTT